A selection of T cell receptor beta chains follows, all from one sample in a study of response to subunit inactivated influenza vaccine. TCRdb re-called the RT-PCR reads through MiXCR, storing one row per CDR3 protein. The profile shows over 150,000 distinct CDR3 sequences, about 10% of them singletons. The specimen comprised CD8+ T cells sorted from PBMCs, sampled less than 25 months after vaccination. These receptors all come from a man aged 50-75 years who received an inactivated influenza vaccine. The CDR3 runs from the conserved cysteine through the conserved F or W. A D gene is named only where the DNA matches it firmly. Part of the rows lack a size; the others show once, few, many or a class for expanded clones.

v_gene: TRBV12-3/TRBV12-4
j_gene: TRBJ2-1
abundance: many
d_gene: -
CDR3nt: TGTGCCAGCAGTTTCGGTTGGGGAGTCAATGAGCAGTTCTTC
CDR3aa: CASSFGWGVNEQFF

v_gene: TRBV28
j_gene: TRBJ2-3
abundance: -
d_gene: -
CDR3nt: TGTGCCAGCAGTTTGGGCTATTCCACCACAGATACGCAGTATTTT
CDR3aa: CASSLGYSTTDTQYF

v_gene: TRBV28
j_gene: TRBJ1-6
abundance: few
d_gene: TRBD1
CDR3nt: TGTGCCAGCAGCCGACAGGGACAGGGGAATTCACCCCTCCACTTT
CDR3aa: CASSRQGQGNSPLHF

v_gene: TRBV20-1
j_gene: TRBJ2-1
abundance: -
d_gene: TRBD2
CDR3nt: TGCTGTGCTACCCAGCCTAGCGGGCCCCGCAACAATGAGCAGTTCTTC
CDR3aa: CCATQPSGPRNNEQFF

v_gene: TRBV7-2
j_gene: TRBJ2-1
abundance: few
d_gene: -
CDR3nt: TGTGCCAGCTCCCAAGTGGCAGACTCCTACAATGAGCAGTTCTTC
CDR3aa: CASSQVADSYNEQFF

v_gene: TRBV6-5
j_gene: TRBJ2-2
abundance: many
d_gene: -
CDR3nt: TGTGCCAGCAGTTACTCGATGGAGGCCGGGGAGCTGTTTTTT
CDR3aa: CASSYSMEAGELFF

v_gene: TRBV12-3/TRBV12-4
j_gene: TRBJ2-7
abundance: many
d_gene: TRBD2
CDR3nt: TGTGCCAGCAGTTATAGCGGGGTCTCCTACGAGCAGTACTTC
CDR3aa: CASSYSGVSYEQYF

v_gene: TRBV6-1
j_gene: TRBJ2-3
abundance: many
d_gene: -
CDR3nt: TGTGCCAGCGGGAAGGGTAACTTACCAGATACGCAGTATTTT
CDR3aa: CASGKGNLPDTQYF

v_gene: TRBV25-1
j_gene: TRBJ1-2
abundance: -
d_gene: TRBD1
CDR3nt: TGTGCCAGCAGCAAATCAGGGGGATGGGGCTACACCTTC
CDR3aa: CASSKSGGWGYTF

v_gene: TRBV12-3/TRBV12-4
j_gene: TRBJ2-1
abundance: many
d_gene: -
CDR3nt: TGTGCCAGCAGTTTAGCGCTAGGGGGGAATGAGCAGTTCTTC
CDR3aa: CASSLALGGNEQFF

v_gene: TRBV5-1
j_gene: TRBJ2-7
abundance: few
d_gene: TRBD2
CDR3nt: TGCGCCAGCAGCTTGGAGGGGACTACCTTCTACGAGCAGTACTTC
CDR3aa: CASSLEGTTFYEQYF

v_gene: TRBV5-1
j_gene: TRBJ2-3
abundance: many
d_gene: -
CDR3nt: TGCGCCAGCAGCTTGATTTCGGGCGCAGATACGCAGTATTTT
CDR3aa: CASSLISGADTQYF

v_gene: TRBV12-3/TRBV12-4
j_gene: TRBJ1-1
abundance: few
d_gene: -
CDR3nt: TGTGCCAGCAGTCCAACGGTAGTATACACTGAAGCTTTCTTT
CDR3aa: CASSPTVVYTEAFF

v_gene: TRBV6-1
j_gene: TRBJ2-3
abundance: -
d_gene: TRBD2
CDR3nt: TGTGCCAGCGGGTCGGGAGGTCCCACAGATACGCAGTATTTT
CDR3aa: CASGSGGPTDTQYF

v_gene: TRBV10-2
j_gene: TRBJ1-1
abundance: few
d_gene: -
CDR3nt: TGCGCCAGCAGTGATGGGTGGAGTACTGAAGCTTTCTTT
CDR3aa: CASSDGWSTEAFF